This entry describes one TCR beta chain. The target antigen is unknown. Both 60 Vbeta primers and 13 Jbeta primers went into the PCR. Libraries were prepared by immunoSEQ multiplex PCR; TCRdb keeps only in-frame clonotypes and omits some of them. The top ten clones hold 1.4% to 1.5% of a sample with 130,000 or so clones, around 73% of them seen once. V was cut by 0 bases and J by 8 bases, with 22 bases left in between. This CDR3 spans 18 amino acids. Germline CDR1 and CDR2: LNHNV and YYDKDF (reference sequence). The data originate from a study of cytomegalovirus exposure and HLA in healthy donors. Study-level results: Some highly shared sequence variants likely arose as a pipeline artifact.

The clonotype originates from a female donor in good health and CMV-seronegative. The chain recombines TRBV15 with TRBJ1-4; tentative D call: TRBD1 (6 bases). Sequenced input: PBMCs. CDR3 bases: TGTGCCACCAGCAGAGACCCTTCAGGCCCGACAGGTGGGGAAAAACTGTTTTTT. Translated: CATSRDPSGPTGGEKLFF.